This T cell receptor beta chain was sequenced during a study of blood T cell repertoires in COVID-19. Study in general: The United States, Italy and Spain were the sources of the acute and convalescent COVID-19 samples. Nucleic acid was either cDNA or gDNA, and it came from T cells, B-cell-depleted T cells, or PBMCs.

Trimming removed 2 bases from V and 3 bases from J, with 8 bases in between. The CDR3 runs 14 residues. Germline-derived CDR1 and CDR2 are GTSNPN and SVGIG (reference sequence). Under the authors' procedure: Reference gene primer amplification gave nucleated cell count estimates. Profiled with immunoSEQ multiplex PCR; TCRdb holds only in-frame clones, not every one. The V and J calls and clone size were taken over from that table, and D and trimming were inferred from the DNA. The data show some 100,000 clones, approximately 88% seen once. The sequenced sample consisted of peripheral blood. This clonotype was sampled from a woman aged 55-69 years with acute or convalescent COVID-19. The V and J genes are TRBV30 and TRBJ1-6, with D hard to call. CDR3 DNA sequence: TGTGCCTGGAGTCCACTGATCTATAATTCACCCCTCCACTTT. Translation: CAWSPLIYNSPLHF.